This T cell receptor (beta chain) was obtained from a study of vaccination effects on CD4 cells after COVID-19. Looking at the study overall: Median timing of post-vaccine samples was 72 days after the second dose. Study-wide results and limits: Healthy vaccinees' vaccine-induced clones included only 1 of 255 cross-reacting with common cold coronaviruses.

Looked up from germline, CDR1 is SNHLY and CDR2 is FYNNEI. CDR3 length equals 12 residues. V dropped 6 bases and J dropped 10 bases, with 13 bases sitting between them. Note on this clone: What it recognizes is unknown.

Generated by immunoSEQ multiplex PCR, the TCRdb table keeps only in-frame clones and is missing some. This sample has about 80,000 clones, with 60% to 80% found just once. Pools of viral peptides were used by the ViraFEST assay to expand antigen-specific CD4+ T cells ahead of sequencing. When less than 12 days of culture had elapsed, CD4+ T cells were isolated. Vaccination of participants consisted of two doses of either the BNT162b2 or mRNA-1273 vaccine. This sequence originates from a human donor who received a COVID-19 vaccine. The V gene is TRBV2, the J gene TRBJ1-5; D call uncertain. This material consisted of CD4+ T cells from PBMCs cultured with HCoV-OC43 spike peptides, taken after COVID-19 vaccination. Subset meaning: HCoV-OC43 spike overlapping peptide pool stimulation. The CDR3 protein is CASRGSLVPQHF. The CDR3 DNA sequence: TGTGCCAGCAGGGGGTCTCTTGTTCCCCAGCATTTT.